This T cell receptor (beta chain) was captured in a study of blood T cell repertoires in COVID-19. This CDR3 contains 16 residues. Germline V lookup: CDR1 MDHEN, CDR2 SYDVKM. The V and J ends lost 1 base and 2 bases, in that order; junction bases with no gene match: 5. The assay was immunoSEQ multiplex PCR, and TCRdb's table has in-frame clones only and misses some. The sample lists about 190,000 clones; approximately 79% were seen once. Sample: peripheral blood. The origin of this receptor is a man aged 50-59 years who had recovered from COVID-19. This chain joins TRBV28 and TRBJ2-1; 7 bases match TRBD1. For the CDR3, the DNA is TGTGCCAGCAGTTTATCAACAGGGGCCGCCTACAATGAGCAGTTCTTC. It translates to CASSLSTGAAYNEQFF.